This T cell receptor beta chain stems from a study of cytomegalovirus exposure and HLA in healthy donors. Sequencing was performed with immunoSEQ multiplex PCR; in TCRdb, only in-frame clones are kept and a portion is missing. This sample has under 95,000 clones; 94% occur once, and the top ten carry about 2.1%. This receptor was obtained from a woman aged 18-35 years in good health and CMV-seronegative. Material for sequencing was PBMCs.

CDR3 protein: CASSLEALRRTSGDYEQYF. CDR3 sequence (DNA): TGTGCCAGCAGCTTAGAAGCGTTACGTCGGACTAGCGGGGACTACGAGCAGTACTTC. The V and J genes are TRBV7-8 and TRBJ2-7; 12 bases map to TRBD2. The CDR3 extends over 19 amino acids. V lost 1 base to trimming and J lost 3 bases; unmatched junction nucleotides: 13. The germline V gene encodes CDR1 SGHVS and CDR2 FQNEAQ.